This TCR beta chain comes out of a study of response to subunit inactivated influenza vaccine. TCRdb re-called the RT-PCR reads through MiXCR, storing one row per CDR3 protein. The data contain over 150,000 distinct CDR3 sequences, roughly 8.7% of them singletons. General observations from the study: The authors proposed limited new T cell recruitment per seasonal influenza vaccination.

There are 16 residues in the CDR3. Trimming took 0 bases from V and 4 from J; bases not matched to a gene: 3. Germline assignment: CDR1 LGHDT and CDR2 YNNKEL (reference sequence). This clonotype appeared a few times. The antigen is not known. The chain couples TRBV3-1 to TRBJ2-1; TRBD2 agrees at 10 bases. The source was non-naive T cells sorted from PBMCs, collected on the day of vaccination. This clonotype was obtained from a man between 50 and 59 years old who received an inactivated influenza vaccine. As DNA, the CDR3 is TGTGCCAGCAGCCAAGATCTACTAGCGGGGTACAATGAGCAGTTCTTC. Amino acids: CASSQDLLAGYNEQFF.